A single T cell receptor (beta chain) is shown here with its context. The antigen remains undetermined. These data are taken from a study of PD-L1 blockade in urothelial cancer. Study results and caveats: When measured at 3 weeks, tumor-associated blood clones expanded more in durable-benefit patients.

Profiled with immunoSEQ multiplex PCR; TCRdb holds only in-frame clones, not every one. The sample holds 90,000 to 120,000 clones; 91% are singletons and the top ten take 0.92%. The CDR3 is made up of 16 amino acids. The V segment lost 0 bases and the J segment 0 bases; nucleotides outside the gene matches: 4. In germline, CDR1 is SGHRS, CDR2 YFSETQ. Diagnoses among patients were locally advanced or metastatic urothelial carcinoma. The sequence was obtained from an elderly woman with urothelial cancer. Sequenced here: PBMCs, sampled around atezolizumab (anti-PD-L1) treatment. The V call is TRBV5-1, the J call TRBJ2-3; 7 bases are shared with TRBD2. As DNA, the CDR3 is TGCGCCAGCAGCTTGGCCGGGGGGACTAGCACAGATACGCAGTATTTT. This encodes CASSLAGGTSTDTQYF.